This TCR beta chain is drawn from a study of identical twins. Trimming stripped 7 bases from V and 0 bases from J, with 10 bases between. CDR1 MNHNS and CDR2 SASEGT come from the germline V gene. The CDR3 length is 14 residues. One entry per CDR3 protein, called by TCRdb with MiXCR from the 5' RACE reads. This table holds hundreds of thousands of distinct CDR3 sequences, around 15% found once. The receptor was isolated from a woman aged 18-30 years in good health. The sample was memory (CD45RO+) T cells sorted from blood. The chain combines TRBV6-1 with TRBJ1-3, with D uncertain. For the CDR3, the DNA is TGTGCCAGCATGGCACAGTTCTCTGGAAACACCATATATTTT. Protein: CASMAQFSGNTIYF.